This TCR beta chain was recorded in a study of lymphopenia after photon versus proton radiotherapy. General observations from the study: A bigger post-nadir fall in TCR diversity correlated inversely with survival time in deceased patients. Photon-treated patients lost naive T cells and TCR diversity; proton-treated stayed stable. After lymphocyte nadir, photon-treated repertoires showed oligoclonal expansion, especially CD8+ Temra.

The germline V gene has CDR1 SNHLY and CDR2 FYNNEI. Trimming removed 5 bases from V and 6 bases from J, with 16 bases in between. CDR3 length equals 15 residues. With respect to this clone: Its antigen is as yet unknown.

The assay was immunoSEQ multiplex PCR, and TCRdb's table has in-frame clones only and misses some. This sample yields around 18,000 clones, of which about nine tenths are seen a single time; approximately 11% belongs to the top ten. The TCR originated in a man aged 65-85 years with pancreatic cancer. Sequenced here: peripheral blood, sampled from a patient treated with proton-based radiotherapy. This sequence joins TRBV2 and TRBJ2-2; weak D call: TRBD1 (6 bases). CDR3 amino acids: CASSLDRPPAGELFF. The CDR3 DNA follows: TGTGCCAGCAGTCTTGACAGGCCCCCGGCCGGGGAGCTGTTTTTT.